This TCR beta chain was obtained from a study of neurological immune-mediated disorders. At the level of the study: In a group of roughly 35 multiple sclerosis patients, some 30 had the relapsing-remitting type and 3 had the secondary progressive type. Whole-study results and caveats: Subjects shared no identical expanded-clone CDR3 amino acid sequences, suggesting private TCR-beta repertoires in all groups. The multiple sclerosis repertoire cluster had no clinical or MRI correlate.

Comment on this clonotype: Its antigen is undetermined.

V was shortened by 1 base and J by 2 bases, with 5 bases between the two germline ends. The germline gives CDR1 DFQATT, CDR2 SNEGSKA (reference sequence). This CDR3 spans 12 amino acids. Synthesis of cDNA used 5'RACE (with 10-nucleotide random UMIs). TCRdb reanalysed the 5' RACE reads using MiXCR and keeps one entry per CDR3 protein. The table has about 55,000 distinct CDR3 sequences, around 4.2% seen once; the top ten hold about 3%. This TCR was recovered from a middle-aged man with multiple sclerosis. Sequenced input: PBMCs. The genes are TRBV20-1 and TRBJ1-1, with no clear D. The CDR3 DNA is TGCAGTGCTAGAGCCGTTAACACTGAAGCTTTCTTT. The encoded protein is CSARAVNTEAFF.